The 26 T cell receptor beta chains given below trace back to one sample, sequenced in a study of OX40 agonist ivuxolimab in advanced cancers. The library was prepared using the immunoSEQ multiplex PCR assay. TCRdb took over this immuneACCESS table, retaining in-frame rearrangements with V and J assigned. Such tables are incomplete; in checked studies, under half of the missing clones stem from an unresolved V gene, and the remainder is unexplained. Across this sample there are 13,000 to 15,000 clones, with 77% seen only once. The ten largest clones take up under 35% of the sample. This sample comprised CD4+ or CD8+ T cells sorted from blood, obtained in a trial of the OX40 agonist ivuxolimab. These receptor sequences come from an adult with an advanced solid tumor such as melanoma, head and neck, liver or kidney cancer.

This clone was observed a few times. DNA for the CDR3: TGTGCCAGCAGTGAATCAGGGGGGTATTTGGAAAAACTGTTTTTT. Its translation is CASSESGGYLEKLFF. The chain recombines TRBV2 with TRBJ1-4; 7 nucleotides align to TRBD1. J gave up 8 bases and V 2 bases, and 8 bases lay outside the gene matches. The CDR3 consists of 15 residues. Germline V CDR1 and CDR2: SNHLY, FYNNEI.

The chain combines TRBV28 with TRBJ2-1; TRBD1 might be the D (5 bases). The germline V gene encodes CDR1 MDHEN and CDR2 SYDVKM. With 6 bases removed from V and 2 bases from J, the gap between germline ends came to 17 bases. CDR3 length: 16 residues. The CDR3 region is CASSYLPGQPYNEQFF. DNA of the CDR3: TGTGCCAGCAGCTATTTACCAGGGCAGCCCTACAATGAGCAGTTCTTC.

The chain has TRBV6-5 and TRBJ2-7; no definite D call. The CDR3 runs 15 residues. Germline CDR1 and CDR2: MNHEY and SVGAGI. V was clipped by 1 base and J by 0 bases, with 10 bases between them. Here the CDR3 reads CASSYLSSGSYEQYF. Here the CDR3 DNA reads TGTGCCAGCAGTTACTTGTCGTCAGGCTCCTACGAGCAGTACTTC.

This sequence joins TRBV28 and TRBJ2-1; D may be TRBD1 or TRBD2 (5 bases each). Per germline, CDR1 MDHEN and CDR2 SYDVKM. Trimming left V 5 bases short and J 8 bases short, with 22 bases between. The CDR3 extends over 16 amino acids. The CDR3 coding sequence is TGTGCCAGCAGTCCGACCGGGGCCCCGAGAATGGATGAGCAGTTCTTC. Translated, it gives CASSPTGAPRMDEQFF.

The chain couples TRBV18 to TRBJ2-1; maybe TRBD1 (6 bases). Trimming took off 2 bases at V and 5 bases at J, with 10 bases between the two ends. CDR1 KGHSH and CDR2 LQKENI come from the germline V gene. The CDR3 loop spans 14 amino acids. The DNA for the CDR3 is TGTGCCAGCTCACCAAGGACAGACCACAATGAGCAGTTCTTC. The encoded protein is CASSPRTDHNEQFF.

The chain recombines TRBV6-4 with TRBJ2-1; 9 nucleotides line up with TRBD2. CDR1 and CDR2 from the germline V gene are MRHNA and SNTAGT. Trimming cost V 8 bases and J 5 bases; bases outside gene matches: 7. The CDR3 totals 14 residues. CDR3 region: CASGAGGSHNEQFF. In DNA, the CDR3 is TGTGCCAGCGGGGCGGGAGGGAGCCACAATGAGCAGTTCTTC.

The chain uses TRBV7-9 and TRBJ2-1; D not resolved. From germline, CDR1 is SEHNR and CDR2 FQNEAQ (reference sequence). V was clipped by 3 bases and J by 6 bases, with 6 bases between them. There are 12 residues in the CDR3. Here the CDR3 reads CASSFRINEQFF. CDR3 DNA sequence: TGTGCCAGCAGCTTCCGAATCAATGAGCAGTTCTTC. Together with reference TRBV7-9 and TRBJ2-1, the CDR3 gives the full variable domain: DTGVSQNPRHKITKRGQNVTFRCDPISEHNRLYWYRQTLGQGPEFLTYFQNEAQLEKSRLLSDRFSAERPKGSFSTLEIQRTEQGDSAMYLCASSFRINEQFFGPGTRLTVL.

In its sample, this clone is medium-sized. V is TRBV19 and J is TRBJ1-2; D is possibly TRBD1 (6 bases). V lost 0 bases, J lost 7 bases, and 12 bases lay in between. Germline V CDR1 and CDR2: LNHDA, SQIVND (reference sequence). This CDR3 has 14 residues. CDR3 sequence: CASSIDTGFFGYTF. The CDR3, as DNA: TGTGCCAGTAGTATAGACACAGGGTTCTTTGGCTACACCTTC.

The J gene is TRBJ2-3, the V gene TRBV10-2, with TRBD2 as a possible D gene (6 bases). The CDR3 contains 17 residues. The germline V and J ends were trimmed by 3 bases and 4 bases, with 20 bases remaining between them. CDR1 and CDR2 (germline): WSHSY, SAAADI. CDR3 residues: CASSDTPNSGVADTQYF. CDR3 DNA sequence: TGCGCCAGCAGTGACACACCGAATAGCGGAGTGGCAGATACGCAGTATTTT.

The V gene is TRBV11-3, the J gene TRBJ1-3; D ambiguous. Looked up from germline, CDR1 is SGHNT and CDR2 is YENEEA. Trimming pared 0 bases from V and 2 bases from J, leaving 5 bases between. CDR3 length: 14 amino acids. The CDR3 DNA follows: TGTGCCAGCAGCTTAGATTTCGCTGGAAACACCATATATTTT. Encoded protein: CASSLDFAGNTIYF. The entire variable domain, with the rest obtained from reference TRBV11-3 and TRBJ1-3, is as follows: EAGVVQSPRYKIIEKKQPVAFWCNPISGHNTLYWYLQNLGQGPELLIRYENEEAVDDSQLPKDRFSAERLKGVDSTLKIQPAELGDSAVYLCASSLDFAGNTIYFGEGSWLTVV.

The chain uses TRBV15 and TRBJ1-4, with TRBD1 matching over 7 bases. Germline V gene lookup returns CDR1 LNHNV and CDR2 YYDKDF (reference sequence). The ends lost 5 bases at V and 7 bases at J; junction bases unmatched: 10. The CDR3 contains 15 residues. CDR3 amino acids: CATSQTGILPEKLFF. The CDR3 DNA follows: TGTGCCACCAGCCAGACAGGGATCTTACCTGAAAAACTGTTTTTT.

This chain joins TRBV28 and TRBJ2-5; D perhaps matches TRBD2 (6 bases). The tail of the sequence fits TRBJ2-7 better, so the J call may be wrong. Germline V CDR1 and CDR2: MDHEN, SYDVKM. This CDR3 comprises 14 residues. Here the CDR3 DNA reads TGTGCCAGCAGTTTATCGGGACTCCGCTACGAGCAGTACTTC. Its protein product is CASSLSGLRYEQYF.

The chain is built from TRBV7-2 and TRBJ2-5; 7 bases line up with TRBD2. CDR3 length: 15 residues. Trimming removed 5 bases from V and 2 bases from J; junction bases left unmatched: 8. Germline-derived CDR1 and CDR2 are SGHTA and FQGNSA. This CDR3 is CASSPGTILQETQYF. The CDR3 bases are TGTGCCAGCAGCCCTGGGACTATCTTACAAGAGACCCAGTACTTC.

The CDR3 loop is CASSPSWGQRTGNNTGELFF. CDR3 nucleotide sequence: TGTGCCAGCTCACCCAGTTGGGGCCAAAGGACAGGGAACAACACCGGGGAGCTGTTTTTT. The chain joins TRBV18 to TRBJ2-2; 8 bases fit TRBD1. The CDR3 has 20 residues. CDR1 KGHSH and CDR2 LQKENI come from the germline V gene. Trimming took 3 bases from V and 2 from J; bases not matched to a gene: 17.

J is TRBJ2-7 and V is TRBV4-1; 9 bases are a match to TRBD1. Trimming took 4 bases from V and 3 from J; bases not matched to a gene: 7. The CDR3 is 15 residues long. CDR1 MGHRA and CDR2 YSYEKL come from the germline V gene. CDR3 DNA: TGCGCCAGCAGCCCCGTAGAGGGACAGGGCTACGAGCAGTACTTC. This gives the protein CASSPVEGQGYEQYF.

The rearrangement joins TRBV19 to TRBJ2-1; a possible D gene is TRBD1 (6 bases). Germline values: CDR1 LNHDA, CDR2 SQIVND (reference sequence). The V and J ends lost 3 bases and 6 bases respectively, with 18 bases between them. The CDR3 length is 16 residues. The CDR3 bases are TGTGCCAGTAGTATGTTTAAGGGGGAAGGGGTCAATGAGCAGTTCTTC. Its translation: CASSMFKGEGVNEQFF.

The V call is TRBV15, the J call TRBJ1-5, with TRBD1 as a possible D gene (6 bases). Trimming removed 0 bases at V and 2 bases at J, with 14 bases between. The CDR3 loop spans 17 amino acids. Germline V gene data show CDR1 as LNHNV and CDR2 as YYDKDF (reference sequence). CDR3 sequence (DNA): TGTGCCACCAGCAGAGATCTCGGGGGCTCGGGCAATCAGCCCCAGCATTTT. Amino acid sequence: CATSRDLGGSGNQPQHF.

V usage is TRBV19 and J usage is TRBJ1-5, with a tentative D call TRBD1 (5 bases). CDR3 size: 13 residues. Germline lookup yields CDR1 LNHDA and CDR2 SQIVND (reference sequence). Trimming took 0 bases from V and 5 from J, leaving 5 bases between them. The CDR3 sequence: CASSIEGDQPQHF. The CDR3 DNA sequence: TGTGCCAGTAGTATAGAGGGGGATCAGCCCCAGCATTTT.

The genes are TRBV6-5 and TRBJ2-7; D is undetermined. V was pared by 6 bases and J by 1 base, with 10 bases between. The CDR3 runs to 13 residues. The germline gives CDR1 MNHEY, CDR2 SVGAGI. The CDR3 is CASSFSGSYEQYF. Here the CDR3 DNA reads TGTGCCAGCAGCTTCTCCGGATCCTACGAGCAGTACTTC.

Regarding this clone: Other DNA variants within this sample encode the same CDR3. The chain employs TRBV7-2 and TRBJ2-5; no firm D call. Trimming removed 0 bases at V and 5 bases at J, with 16 bases between. This CDR3 region has 16 residues. Germline V lookup: CDR1 SGHTA, CDR2 FQGNSA. The CDR3 is CASSLAGRHPQETQYF. CDR3 nucleotides: TGTGCCAGCAGCTTAGCCGGCCGACACCCACAGGAGACCCAGTACTTC.

V gene TRBV7-2 combines with J gene TRBJ2-3, with D possibly matching TRBD2 (6 bases). The V and J ends lost 5 bases and 6 bases respectively, with 18 bases between them. From germline, CDR1 is SGHTA and CDR2 FQGNSA. This CDR3 has 15 residues. The CDR3 spells CASSAYPLARDTQYF. Written as DNA, the CDR3 is TGTGCCAGCAGCGCATACCCTCTAGCGCGTGATACGCAGTATTTT.

The V call is TRBV2, the J call TRBJ2-5, with 7 bases that match TRBD1. The junction had 8 bases not matched to a gene; V was cut back by 6 bases and J by 1 base. Germline V gene sequence: CDR1 SNHLY, CDR2 FYNNEI. CDR3 length: 15 amino acids. Here the CDR3 DNA reads TGTGCCAGCAGCGCACTGGGACAGCCCCAAGAGACCCAGTACTTC. Its translation: CASSALGQPQETQYF.

The gene calls are TRBV4-1 and TRBJ1-6; D remains ambiguous. CDR1 and CDR2 (germline): MGHRA, YSYEKL. This CDR3 comprises 15 residues. Trimming removed 2 bases from V and 7 bases from J, with 12 bases in between. The CDR3 sequence is CASSQSLGNNSPLHF. CDR3 nucleotides: TGCGCCAGCAGCCAATCTCTAGGAAACAATTCACCCCTCCACTTT.

This rearrangement joins TRBV28 to TRBJ2-7, with a possible D match to TRBD2 (6 bases). CDR1 and CDR2 from the germline V gene are MDHEN and SYDVKM. V was shortened by 2 bases and J by 0 bases, with 11 bases between the two germline ends. The CDR3 covers 15 residues. This chain's CDR3 is CASSLPSGFSYEQYF. CDR3 nucleotides: TGTGCCAGCAGTTTACCGAGCGGGTTCTCCTACGAGCAGTACTTC. The full variable domain, rest sourced from reference TRBV28 and TRBJ2-7, is DVKVTQSSRYLVKRTGEKVFLECVQDMDHENMFWYRQDPGLGLRLIYFSYDVKMKEKGDIPEGYSVSREKKERFSLILESASTNQTSMYLCASSLPSGFSYEQYFGPGTRLTVT.

This chain connects TRBV19 to TRBJ2-7, with 9 nucleotides matching TRBD2. Germline-derived CDR1 and CDR2 are LNHDA and SQIVND (reference sequence). This CDR3 has 16 amino acids. With 1 base clipped from V and 0 bases from J, the junction kept 4 bases outside the gene matches. CDR3 residues: CASSIGLAASSYEQYF. The DNA for the CDR3 is TGTGCCAGTAGTATAGGACTAGCGGCAAGCTCCTACGAGCAGTACTTC.

The V gene is TRBV30, the J gene TRBJ2-7, with D uncertain. The CDR3 spans 12 residues. The V end was cut by 2 bases, the J end by 1 base, with 6 bases between. Germline lookup yields CDR1 GTSNPN and CDR2 SVGIG (reference sequence). The CDR3 loop reads CAWSRRSYEQYF. CDR3 DNA sequence: TGTGCCTGGAGTCGCAGATCCTACGAGCAGTACTTC.